The clone carrying this TCR beta chain was observed a few times. Antigen specificity is unknown. This CDR3 is 16 amino acids long. Germline CDR1 reads DFQATT; CDR2 reads SNEGSKA (reference sequence). Trimming stripped 0 bases from V and 4 bases from J, with 16 bases between. The sample is drawn from a study of blood T cells in healthy people across ages. Overall study context: Template switching caught about one barcoded beta molecule for each two T cells. Study conclusions and caveats: TCR beta diversity per million T cells fell roughly linearly with age.

The use of a sample-barcoded 5' primer and a J-beta primer mix characterized a second PCR of roughly 6 to 12 cycles. Every sample gave at least 3 million paired-end reads containing CDR3. TCRdb processed the 5' RACE reads anew with MiXCR; each CDR3 protein has one entry. The data hold some 1.1 million distinct CDR3 sequences, with 30% to 40% observed a single time. The sample consisted of blood. The chain links TRBV20-1 to TRBJ2-1; perhaps D is TRBD1 or TRBD2 (5 bases each). The origin of this receptor is a man younger than 35 in good health. The CDR3 bases are TGCAGTGCTAGAGATGAAGGCTATGGGGGTTACAATGAGCAGTTCTTC. Its protein is CSARDEGYGGYNEQFF.